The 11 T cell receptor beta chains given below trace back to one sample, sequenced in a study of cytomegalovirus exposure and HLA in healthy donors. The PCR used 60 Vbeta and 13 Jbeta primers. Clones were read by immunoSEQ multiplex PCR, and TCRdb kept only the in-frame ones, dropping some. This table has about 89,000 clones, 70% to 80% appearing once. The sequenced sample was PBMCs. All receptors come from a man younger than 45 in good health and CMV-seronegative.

CDR3 protein: CASSLDHPSRGEQYF. CDR3 DNA: TGTGCCAGCAGCTTAGATCATCCATCCAGGGGGGAGCAGTACTTC. The chain is built from TRBV7-9 and TRBJ2-7; TRBD1 aligns across 7 bases. The J segment lost 7 bases and the V segment lost 1 base, leaving 10 bases of the junction unmatched. The CDR3 is made up of 15 amino acids. Per the germline V gene, CDR1 is SEHNR and CDR2 is FQNEAQ (reference sequence).

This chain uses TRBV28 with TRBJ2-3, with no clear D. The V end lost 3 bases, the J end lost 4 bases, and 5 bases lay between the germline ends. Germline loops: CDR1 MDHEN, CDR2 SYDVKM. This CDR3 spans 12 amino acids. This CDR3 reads CASSFVSDTQYF. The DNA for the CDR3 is TGTGCCAGCAGTTTCGTCTCAGATACGCAGTATTTT.

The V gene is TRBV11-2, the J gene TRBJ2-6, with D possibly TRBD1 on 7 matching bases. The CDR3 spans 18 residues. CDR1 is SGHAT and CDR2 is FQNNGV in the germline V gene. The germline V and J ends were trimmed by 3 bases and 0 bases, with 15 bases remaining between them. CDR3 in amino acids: CASSLAGGGLSGANVLTF. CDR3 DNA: TGTGCCAGCAGCTTGGCAGGGGGAGGACTCTCTGGGGCCAACGTCCTGACTTTC.

This CDR3 is CAWGLPLDSPLHF. The DNA for the CDR3 is TGTGCCTGGGGACTGCCGTTGGATTCACCCCTCCACTTT. This chain links TRBV30 with TRBJ1-6; D remains ambiguous. Per the germline V gene, CDR1 is GTSNPN and CDR2 is SVGIG (reference sequence). The length of the CDR3 is 13 residues. Deletions cut 5 bases from V and 8 bases from J, with 13 bases between.

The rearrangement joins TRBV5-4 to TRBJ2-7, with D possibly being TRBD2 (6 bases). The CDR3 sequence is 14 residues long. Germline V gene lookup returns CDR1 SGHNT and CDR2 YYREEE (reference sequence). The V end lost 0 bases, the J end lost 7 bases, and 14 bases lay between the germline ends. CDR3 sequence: CASSLVGQGGEQYF. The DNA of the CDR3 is TGTGCCAGCAGCTTGGTCGGGCAGGGAGGAGAGCAGTACTTC.

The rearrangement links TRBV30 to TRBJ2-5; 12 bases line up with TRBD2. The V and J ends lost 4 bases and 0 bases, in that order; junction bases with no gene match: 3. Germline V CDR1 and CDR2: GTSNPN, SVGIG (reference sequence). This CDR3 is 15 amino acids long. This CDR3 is CAWTGLAGNQETQYF. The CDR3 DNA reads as TGTGCCTGGACCGGACTAGCGGGAAACCAAGAGACCCAGTACTTC.

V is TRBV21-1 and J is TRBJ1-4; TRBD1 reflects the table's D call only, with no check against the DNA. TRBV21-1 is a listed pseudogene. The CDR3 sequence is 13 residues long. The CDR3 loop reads CASRVDRGEKLFF. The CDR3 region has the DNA TGTGCCAGCAGGGTAGACAGGGGTGAAAAACTGTTTTTT.

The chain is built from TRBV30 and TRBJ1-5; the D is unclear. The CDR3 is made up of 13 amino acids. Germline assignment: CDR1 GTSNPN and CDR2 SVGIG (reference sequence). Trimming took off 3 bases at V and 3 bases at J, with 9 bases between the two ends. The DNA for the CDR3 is TGTGCCTGGAGCCGGGTCCCCAATCAGCCCCAGCATTTT. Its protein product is CAWSRVPNQPQHF.

CDR3 bases: TGTGCCAGCAGTCCCTCAGGGCCCGTCCACTTT. Translation gives CASSPSGPVHF. This chain links TRBV6-6 with TRBJ1-6, with D possibly matching TRBD1 (5 bases). The V end was cut by 5 bases, the J end by 17 bases, with 13 bases between. Germline-derived CDR1 and CDR2 are MNHNY and SVGAGI (reference sequence). The CDR3 extends over 11 amino acids.

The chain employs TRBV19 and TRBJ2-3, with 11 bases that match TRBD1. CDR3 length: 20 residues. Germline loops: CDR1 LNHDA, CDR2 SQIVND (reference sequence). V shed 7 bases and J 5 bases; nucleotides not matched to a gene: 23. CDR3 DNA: TGTGCCAGTAATGAGGGTGCGATTTGTAGGACAGGGGGCATGGTAGATACGCAGTATTTT. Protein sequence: CASNEGAICRTGGMVDTQYF.

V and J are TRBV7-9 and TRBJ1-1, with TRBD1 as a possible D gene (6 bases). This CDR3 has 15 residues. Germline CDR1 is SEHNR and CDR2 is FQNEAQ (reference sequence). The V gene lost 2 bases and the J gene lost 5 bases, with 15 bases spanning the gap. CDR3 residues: CASSLIVDRSTEAFF. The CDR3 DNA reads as TGTGCCAGCAGCTTAATTGTAGACAGGAGTACTGAAGCTTTCTTT.